This T cell receptor (beta chain) stems from a study of T-cell memory formation after mild COVID-19. The overall study: Largely, the TCR clusters proved donor specific. Study findings and constraints: Prior to infection, memory already included some responding clones, suggesting cross-reactive memory joined. In second-wave clones peaking day 37, SARS-CoV-2 specificity remained unconfirmed. Among clones contracting day 15 to 85, CD4/CD8 was balanced, whereas later expanders leaned CD4+.

Points on this clonotype: Its antigen is as yet unknown.

A single record per CDR3 protein comes from TCRdb applying MiXCR to the 5' RACE reads. The sample lists approximately 350,000 distinct CDR3 sequences; roughly 13% were seen once. The J segment lost 4 bases and the V segment lost 6 bases, leaving 18 bases of the junction unmatched. Germline lookup yields CDR1 ENHRY and CDR2 SYGVKD. The CDR3 loop spans 18 amino acids. This rearrangement joins TRBV10-3 to TRBJ2-1; 7 nucleotides agree with TRBD1. The TCR comes from a young man who had mild COVID-19 (a few samples of this study predate the infection). Cell type and time point are not known. Material for sequencing was PBMCs or a T cell subset sorted from them (not recorded which). CDR3 DNA: TGTGCCATCAGCACCGGGACAGAAGCAGGGCCGGGATACAATGAGCAGTTCTTC. Protein product: CAISTGTEAGPGYNEQFF.